What follows is one T cell receptor (beta chain) and its context. The antigen it binds to is not known. One base away there is no much larger clone; base qualities are not given. This entry comes from a study of Tregs in tolerant kidney transplant recipients (dated by TCRdb to the late 2010s). Regarding the research as a whole: Before combined kidney and bone marrow transplantation, this study identified donor-specific regulatory T cells using TCRbeta sequencing and then followed those same cells after transplant. In 3 healthy controls, several methods of expanding Tregs specific for an allogeneic donor were compared by TCRbeta repertoire sequencing. Study-wide conclusions, independent of this receptor: Expanding Tregs with activated donor B cells appeared to identify the most biologically relevant and donor-specific TCRbeta repertoire. Although technical replication error seemed to be minimal, the question of biological reproducibility was not addressed directly. The study was constrained by small patient numbers, and validation of the findings is required in larger populations and under other immunosuppression protocols.

Unstimulated Tregs (CD4+CD25+CD127-), CD4+ non-Tregs (CD4+CD25-), CD4 and CD8 cells were FACS-sorted from thawed PBMCs. Healthy control blood was obtained either as purchased buffy coats or from healthy volunteers. Healthy control blood was separated into PBMCs by Ficoll density gradient and cryopreserved, and patient PBMCs were collected both before and after transplant. For TCRbeta CDR3 sequencing, genomic DNA from the sorted cells was extracted using the QIAGEN DNeasy Blood and Tissue Kit. High-throughput TCRbeta CDR3 sequencing was carried out commercially through immunoSEQ, with PCR amplification with bias correction and internal controls included. The original methods were these. Unique productive TCRbeta sequences were defined by CDR3 nucleotide sequence when primers matched and otherwise by CDR3 amino acid sequence together with Vbeta and Jbeta genes. As a correction for sorting error, sequences shared between sorted populations at a frequency ratio of 2:1 or less were discarded, and the remaining shared sequences were assigned to the higher population. A sequence was defined as donor-reactive if the sequence was expanded at least 5-fold in CFSE-low cells compared with unstimulated cells and had a frequency of at least 0.01% in CFSE-low cells. Repertoire divergence was quantified by Jensen-Shannon divergence calculated from the top 100 TCRbeta sequences ranked by frequency. When a sample had multiple sequencing runs, each run was corrected for sorting error separately and the runs were then pooled. TCRdb retrieved this table from immuneACCESS and kept in-frame rearrangements only. Not all clones are present; in checked studies, unresolved V genes account for under half, and no reason is known for the remainder. V and J calls plus clone size are reproduced from that table; the DNA served to infer D and trimming. This sample comprises 90,000 to 150,000 clones, about 90% of them detected only once. The ten largest clones capture approximately 0.59% of the sample.

This clonotype was sampled from a human donor in good health. The specimen sequenced was CD4+ T cells from blood.

The bases read TGTGCCTGGAGTGTACTGCCCTACGAGCAGTACTTC. Its product reads: CAWSVLPYEQYF. This receptor chain uses TRBV30 and TRBJ2-7, with the identity of the D gene unclear. The germline V gene (reference sequence) sets CDR1 to GTSNPN and CDR2 to SVGIG. V and J are truncated by 0 bases and 2 bases respectively, leaving an intervening sequence of 5 bases. Including the terminal cysteine and phenylalanine, the CDR3 comprises 12 residues. Here the CDR3 DNA is all that survives: 36 bases in frame from base 1.